This TCR beta chain was identified in a study of yellow fever vaccine responses in identical twins. Notes on the study in general: Reported findings indicate that twins' vaccine T cell responses seemed partially convergent, partially personalized.

Using its own MiXCR run on the RT-PCR reads, TCRdb lists one record per CDR3 protein. Of about 6,000 distinct CDR3 sequences listed, 65% to 70% are singletons. There are a few counts of this clonotype. No antigen is known for it. Sequenced here: T cells from blood (PBMCs), unsorted or a sorted subset (not recorded which), sampled before or after yellow fever vaccination (not recorded which). This sequence originates from a young woman who received the yellow fever vaccine.

CDR3 in DNA: TGTGCCAGCAGTTACTCTGATAATAGCGGCAATGAGCAGTTCTTC. Its translation: CASSYSDNSGNEQFF. The chain has TRBV6-2 or TRBV6-3 and TRBJ2-1; D perhaps matches TRBD2 (6 bases). V dropped 0 bases and J dropped 6 bases, with 12 bases sitting between them. CDR1 and CDR2 from the germline V gene are MNHEY and SVGEGT. The CDR3 totals 15 residues.